The sequence of this T cell receptor beta chain was determined in a study of T cells in Graves' hyperthyroidism and ophthalmopathy (dated 2019 in TCRdb). Broadly, across the study: Peripheral blood was sampled at the time of initial diagnosis, prior to any treatment. To identify TCR V-J signatures that set the groups apart, the researchers used a discovery cohort of more than 95 patients, made up of approximately 43 with Graves' ophthalmopathy and 55 to 65 with stable Graves' hyperthyroidism. Prospective prediction of ophthalmopathy was tested in an independent validation cohort consisting of 18 hyperthyroidism patients and more than 15 patients who later progressed to ophthalmopathy. The 90 to 100 discovery patients were randomly divided into training and test sets at a 7:3 ratio. In roughly six Graves' hyperthyroidism patients, the study also compared T-cell repertoires from thyroid tissue with T-cell repertoires from blood. After sampling, hyperthyroidism patients received methimazole starting at 30 mg daily, and ophthalmopathy patients received high-dose intravenous methylprednisolone. According to the paper, TCR Vbeta CDR3 sequencing was carried out on over 130 peripheral blood samples, which came from under 50 ophthalmopathy, some 73 hyperthyroidism and roughly 17 progressor patients. General findings and caveats noted by the study authors: Sample size was not statistically predetermined, and investigators were not blinded to group allocation. Most expanded thyroid clonotypes (frequency above 0.001) were also detected in blood, a finding suggesting that blood repertoires may reflect thyroid immune responses. In validation, progression to ophthalmopathy was predicted by the model with 70.59% sensitivity and roughly 72% specificity, a median of about 6 months before onset. A 13 V-J signature model separated ophthalmopathy from stable hyperthyroidism, with approximately 87% sensitivity and 81.08% specificity in cross-validation and 80%/75% in testing.

From its cysteine to its phenylalanine, the CDR3 spans 16 amino acids. Only CDR3 DNA remains: 48 bases, in frame from the first base. Sequences SGHTA (CDR1) and FQGNSA (CDR2) are obtained from the germline V gene. The junction shows trimming of 1 base on V and 7 bases on J, and the gene matches do not reach 10 bases of it. Stable Graves' hyperthyroidism was defined as no progression to ophthalmopathy during 18 months of follow-up. Hyperthyroidism patients were newly diagnosed, with disease duration under 2 months, and aged 18 to 65 years. Exclusion was applied to patients with uncontrolled infections, other autoimmune diseases, pregnancy or lactation. Diagnoses were established on the basis of clinical symptoms, serum thyroxine and TRAb, thyroid ultrasound, and orbital computed tomography. PBMCs were isolated from about 10 ml of fresh peripheral blood by Ficoll-Paque density gradient centrifugation. Trizol reagent was used to extract total RNA, and RNA quality was then checked on an Agilent 2100 Bioanalyzer.

Amplification of TCR beta CDR3 regions was carried out from RNA transcripts. The first round of RT-PCR for the TCR CDR3 was performed with the HTBI primer set and the Qiagen OneStep RT-PCR kit. Libraries were constructed in a second round of multiplex PCR, after which size selection and purification were carried out. Sequencing of the libraries was done on an Illumina HiSeq2000 using paired-end 100 bp reads. The authors' analysis ran thus. SOAPnuke was used to process the raw data, throwing out any read that contained adapters or uncalled bases, had a mean Phred below 15, or lacked an exact constant-primer or identifier match. High-quality paired reads were merged using COPE v1.2.5, and each unique nucleotide sequence was defined as a clonotype. MiTCR v1.1 was used to align the clonotypes against IMGT TRBV, TRBD and TRBJ reference segments. Analysis was restricted to V-J combinations with a frequency above 0.0001, which covered just over 98% of repertoires. A TCS score was defined as the ratio of F50 (clonal expansion) to E x V (chaos), with BLOSUM62-based TCRdist applied between CDR3 peptides within each V-J. Welch's t-statistics and random forest reduced around 510 V-J features to 13, which were used in a naive Bayes classifier (R e1071). Thyroid-blood repertoire similarity was quantified with the Morisita-Horn index. The public reads were run again by TCRdb, first through fastp at Q25 and then through MiXCR, and only productive beta chains were kept. CDR3 protein sequences are deduplicated, and each keeps its most common genes and DNA. TCRdb's processing, not the authors', yielded these V and J calls. The sample table shows 750,000 to 950,000 distinct CDR3 sequences, and around 39% are seen once. In total, the top ten clones hold 8% to 9% of the sample.

Notes on this clonotype: No antigen is known for it. Base qualities were left out, and no much larger clone turns up one base away.

Sequenced: blood. This receptor was taken from a man aged 18 to 29 with Graves' hyperthyroidism. The rearrangement joined TRBV7-2 to TRBJ1-2, with 9 bases in between that match TRBD1. At the DNA level, the sequence is TGTGCCAGCAGCTTAGAACCGGGACAGGGTATACTTGGCTACACCTTC. This is translated as CASSLEPGQGILGYTF.